A selection of T cell receptor beta chains follows, all from one sample in a study of chronic HIV infection and antiretroviral therapy. TCRdb fed the 5' RACE reads into MiXCR, producing one record per CDR3 protein. The table shows 39,000 or so distinct CDR3 sequences, with around 8.7% occurring only once. Sequenced sample: peripheral blood. Source of these receptors: an adult who had HIV and had not received antiretroviral therapy, or was an uninfected healthy control (not recorded which). CDR3s include the opening cysteine and the closing phenylalanine or tryptophan. D genes are given only for firm matches.

V gene	D gene	CDR3 protein
TRBV7-7	NA	CASSLSGMLETQYF
TRBV7-7	NA	CASSSGTPKKVGELFF
TRBV29-1	TRBD1	CSVRDRGSDTQYF
TRBV5-1	NA	CASSLDPHSGAFF
TRBV5-1	TRBD1	CASSLVGQQETQYF
TRBV12-3/TRBV12-4	NA	CASSLGGAGTGNEQFF
TRBV28	TRBD1	CASSPLGGDRGNEQFF
TRBV27	TRBD2	CASSSSGGTLGTQYF
TRBV12-3/TRBV12-4	NA	CASSCAGEQFF
TRBV20-1	TRBD1	CSARAGQAVAKNIQYF
TRBV10-3	TRBD1	CAIRGQGESYEQYF
TRBV7-2	NA	CASSRGGAPGANVLTF
TRBV12-3/TRBV12-4	NA	CASSLEGRQFF
TRBV29-1	TRBD1	CSAGTENIQYF
TRBV20-1	NA	CSVGTQQETQYF
TRBV28	NA	CASSRASGNTETFF
TRBV7-3	NA	CASSFSSRTPEAFF
TRBV27	NA	CASSTGRGTGELFF
TRBV11-2	NA	CASSLDHRTSYGYTF
TRBV24-1	NA	CATSDSGYGYTF
TRBV2	TRBD2	CASSETSANAYEQYF
TRBV7-9	NA	CASQGLMNTEAFF
TRBV28	TRBD2	CASSQGLAGTYF
TRBV4-1	TRBD1	CASSPYSTGGTEAFF
TRBV28	NA	CASSLPGHYEQYF
TRBV6-6	TRBD2	CASSYSASGSNEQYF
TRBV4-1	TRBD2	CASSQDLCLSGRAGELFF
TRBV28	NA	CASSLLNTEAFF
TRBV28	NA	CASSPPGREKLFF
TRBV19	NA	CASSISPAGDGYTF
TRBV28	NA	CASSLSPSPLHF
TRBV5-1	NA	CASSLVEVSREQYF
TRBV28	NA	CASSRQRSDYGYTF
TRBV12-3/TRBV12-4	NA	CASSRDASSYNEQFF
TRBV20-1	NA	CSASIQRSTGELFF
TRBV7-2	TRBD2	CASSLPRSGRASDTQYF
TRBV5-1	NA	CASSLYAGTSTDTQYF
TRBV6-1	TRBD2	CASSFRTSVYEQYF
TRBV29-1	NA	CSVVSSGHHSYEQYF
TRBV10-3	NA	CAILGPTNTGELFF
TRBV7-2	NA	CASSLGFTDGYTF
TRBV2	TRBD1	CASTERQGVGEQYF
TRBV6-4	TRBD2	CASSDELAGGPDTQYF
TRBV6-6	NA	CASSPRGTGELFF
TRBV24-1	NA	CATSDTLKHNEQFF